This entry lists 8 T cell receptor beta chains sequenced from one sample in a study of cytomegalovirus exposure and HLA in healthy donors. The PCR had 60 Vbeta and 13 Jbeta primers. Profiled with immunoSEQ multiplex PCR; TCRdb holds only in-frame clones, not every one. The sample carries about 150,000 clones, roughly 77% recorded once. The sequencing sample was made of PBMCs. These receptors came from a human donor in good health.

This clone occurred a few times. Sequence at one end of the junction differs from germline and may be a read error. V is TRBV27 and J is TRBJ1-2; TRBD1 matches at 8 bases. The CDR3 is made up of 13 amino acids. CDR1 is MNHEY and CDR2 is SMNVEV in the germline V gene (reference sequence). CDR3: CASSQPGGTGYPF. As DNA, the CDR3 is TGTGCCAGCAGTCAACCAGGGGGCACTGGCTACCCCTTC.

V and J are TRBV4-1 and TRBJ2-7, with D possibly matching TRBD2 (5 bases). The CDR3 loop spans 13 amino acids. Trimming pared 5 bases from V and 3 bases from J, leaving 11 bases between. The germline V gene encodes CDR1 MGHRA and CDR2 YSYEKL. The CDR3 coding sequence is TGCGCCAGCAGCTTCGGACTTCACTACGAGCAGTACTTC. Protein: CASSFGLHYEQYF.

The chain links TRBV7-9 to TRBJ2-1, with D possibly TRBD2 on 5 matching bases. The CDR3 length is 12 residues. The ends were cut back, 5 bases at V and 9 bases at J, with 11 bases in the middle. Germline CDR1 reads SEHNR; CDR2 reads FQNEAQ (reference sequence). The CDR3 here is CASSRGRGEQFF. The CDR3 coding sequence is TGTGCCAGCAGCAGAGGGAGAGGTGAGCAGTTCTTC.

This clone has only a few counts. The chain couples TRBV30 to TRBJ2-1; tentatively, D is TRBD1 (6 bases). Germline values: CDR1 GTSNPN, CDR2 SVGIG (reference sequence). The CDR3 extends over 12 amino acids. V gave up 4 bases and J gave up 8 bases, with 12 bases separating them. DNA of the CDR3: TGTGCCTGGAAGGGGGTCCGCGATGAGCAGTTCTTC. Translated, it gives CAWKGVRDEQFF. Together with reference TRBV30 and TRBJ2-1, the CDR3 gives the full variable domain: SQTIHQWPATLVQPVGSPLSLECTVEGTSNPNLYWYRQAAGRGLQLLFYSVGIGQISSEVPQNLSASRPQDRQFILSSKKLLLSDSGFYLCAWKGVRDEQFFGPGTRLTVL.

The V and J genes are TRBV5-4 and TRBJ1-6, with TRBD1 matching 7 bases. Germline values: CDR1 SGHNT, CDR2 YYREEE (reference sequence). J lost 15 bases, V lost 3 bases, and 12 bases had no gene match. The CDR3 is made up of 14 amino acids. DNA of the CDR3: TGTGCCAGCAGCTCTGGACAGGAGAACTGGGACCTCCACTTT. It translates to CASSSGQENWDLHF.

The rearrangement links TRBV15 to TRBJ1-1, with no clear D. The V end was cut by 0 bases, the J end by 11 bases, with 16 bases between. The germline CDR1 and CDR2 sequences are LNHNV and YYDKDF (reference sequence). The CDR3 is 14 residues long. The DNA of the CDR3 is TGTGCCACCAGCAGAGACCCTAGCTCGCAGAACGCTTTCTTT. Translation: CATSRDPSSQNAFF.

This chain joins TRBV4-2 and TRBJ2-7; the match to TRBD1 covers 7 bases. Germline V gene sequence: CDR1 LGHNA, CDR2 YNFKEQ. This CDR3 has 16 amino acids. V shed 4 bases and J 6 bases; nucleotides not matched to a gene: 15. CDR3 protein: CASSLITHRGSFEQYF. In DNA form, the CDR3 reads TGTGCCAGCAGCCTAATAACTCACAGGGGTAGTTTCGAGCAGTACTTC.

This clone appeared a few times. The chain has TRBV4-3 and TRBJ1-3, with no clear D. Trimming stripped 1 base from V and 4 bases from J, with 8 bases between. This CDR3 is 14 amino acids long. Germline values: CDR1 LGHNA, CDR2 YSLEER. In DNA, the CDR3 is TGCGCCAGCAGCCAAGCTCTGAGGGGAAACACCATATATTTT. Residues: CASSQALRGNTIYF.